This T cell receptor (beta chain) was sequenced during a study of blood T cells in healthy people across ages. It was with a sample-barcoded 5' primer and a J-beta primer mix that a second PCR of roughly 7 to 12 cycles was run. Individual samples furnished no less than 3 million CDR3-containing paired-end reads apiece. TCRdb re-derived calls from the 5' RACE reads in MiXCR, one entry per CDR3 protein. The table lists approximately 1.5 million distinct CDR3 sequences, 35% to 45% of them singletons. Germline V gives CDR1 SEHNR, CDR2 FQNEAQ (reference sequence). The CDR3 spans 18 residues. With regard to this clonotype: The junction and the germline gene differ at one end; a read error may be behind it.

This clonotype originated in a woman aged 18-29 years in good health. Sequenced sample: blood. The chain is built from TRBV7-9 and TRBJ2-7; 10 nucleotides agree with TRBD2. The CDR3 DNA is TGTACCAGCAGCTCCTCCCCAAAGGCTAGCGGGAGCTCCTACGAGCAGTACTTC. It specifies CTSSSSPKASGSSYEQYF.